The 9 T cell receptor beta chains listed next were all sequenced from one sample in a study of regulatory T cells in long-lasting Graves disease. According to the study, TCR beta libraries were built with iRepertoire HTBI primers and CDR3-region Arm-PCR. Via MiXCR, TCRdb re-called the multiplex PCR reads, giving one row per CDR3 protein. The sample shows some 440,000 distinct CDR3 sequences, 20% of them seen only once. Sample time point: persistent/refractory GD, antithyroid drugs over 5 years with positive TRAb. Generation of the TCR library employed RNA extracted from PBMCs. The sequenced sample was peripheral blood mononuclear cells (PBMCs), obtained when the disease was refractory, from a patient treated with antithyroid drugs. The receptor set was obtained from a female donor with Graves disease.

With regard to this clonotype: This could be a read error, since a much larger clone is one nucleotide away. The chain is built from TRBV12-3 or TRBV12-4 and TRBJ1-5; a weak D match, TRBD1 (6 bases). The CDR3 is 16 residues long. The CDR3 nucleotides are TGTGCCAGCAGTTTAGAGGGGGGAGATAGCAATCGGCCCCAGCATTTT. It codes for CASSLEGGDSNRPQHF.

As concerns this clonotype: One end of the junction varies from germline; a read error may be responsible. The genes are TRBV28 and TRBJ1-5, with D perhaps matching TRBD1 (5 bases). CDR3 length equals 17 residues. Germline V gene data show CDR1 as MDHEN and CDR2 as SYDVKM. The DNA for the CDR3 is TGTGCCAGCAGCTGGGACGGCTCCAGGCCTAGCAATCAGTCCCAGCATTTT. Protein product: CASSWDGSRPSNQSQHF.

This clonotype was found many times. The chain uses TRBV12-3 or TRBV12-4 and TRBJ1-5; D might be TRBD1 (5 bases). The CDR3 covers 14 residues. Between the trimmed V and J ends, which lost 3 bases and 8 bases, there was a span of 14 bases. This CDR3 is CASSFGAGHEPQHF. In nucleotides, the CDR3 is TGTGCCAGCAGTTTTGGCGCCGGACATGAGCCCCAGCATTTT.

This clonotype was seen many times. V usage is TRBV2 and J usage is TRBJ2-5; a weak D match, TRBD2 (6 bases). This CDR3 spans 12 amino acids. Trimming removed 4 bases at V and 5 bases at J, with 8 bases between. Germline CDR1 reads SNHLY; CDR2 reads FYNNEI. CDR3 DNA: TGTGCCAGCAGTGCGGGGGATGAGACCCAGTACTTC. Its translation is CASSAGDETQYF.

As regards this clonotype: This could be a read error, since a much larger clone is one nucleotide away. Because the CDR3 is missing its conserved closing phenylalanine or tryptophan, this is likely a read error. V gene TRBV2 combines with J gene TRBJ1-1, with D possibly matching TRBD1 (5 bases). CDR3 size: 12 residues. In germline, CDR1 is SNHLY, CDR2 FYNNEI. V shed 8 bases and J shed 4 bases, with 11 bases lying between them. The CDR3 spells CASGWGGTEAFS. In DNA, the CDR3 is TGTGCCAGCGGGTGGGGGGGCACTGAAGCTTTCTCT.

This clonotype was counted only a few times. The chain joins TRBV6-2 or TRBV6-3 to TRBJ2-1; D is unclear. Germline values: CDR1 MNHEY, CDR2 SVGEGT. V lost 0 bases, J lost 8 bases, and 5 bases lay in between. The CDR3 consists of 12 residues. CDR3 protein: CASSYSYDEQFF. Here the CDR3 DNA reads TGTGCCAGCAGTTACTCGTACGATGAGCAGTTCTTC.

Ten or more counts support this clonotype. The chain uses TRBV6-1 and TRBJ1-2; D remains unclear. The CDR3 has 15 residues. Trimming removed 6 bases at V and 4 bases at J, with 18 bases between. Per the germline V gene, CDR1 is MNHNS and CDR2 is SASEGT. The CDR3 sequence: CASSDVQPYFYGYTF. CDR3 coding DNA: TGTGCCAGCAGCGATGTACAGCCCTATTTCTATGGCTACACCTTC.

This clonotype came up many times. J is TRBJ1-5 and V is TRBV2; no clear D gene. The CDR3 loop spans 17 amino acids. CDR1 and CDR2 from the germline V gene are SNHLY and FYNNEI. Trimming took 2 bases from V and 0 from J, leaving 14 bases between them. CDR3 nucleotide sequence: TGTGCCAGCAGTGAAAGGGCCCCCGGTTATAGCAATCAGCCCCAGCATTTT. Its protein is CASSERAPGYSNQPQHF.

This clonotype was counted only a few times. The rearrangement links TRBV5-6 to TRBJ2-7, with a weak D call TRBD2 (6 bases). This CDR3 has 17 residues. Trimming left V 2 bases short and J 0 bases short, with 18 bases between. Germline values: CDR1 SGHDT, CDR2 YYEEEE. The CDR3 DNA sequence: TGTGCCAGCAGCTTCTCCCCGCTAGCGTCGAGCTCCTACGAGCAGTACTTC. It codes for CASSFSPLASSSYEQYF. Full variable domain (rest looked up from reference TRBV5-6 and TRBJ2-7): DAGVTQSPTHLIKTRGQQVTLRCSPKSGHDTVSWYQQALGQGPQFIFQYYEEEERQRGNFPDRFSGHQFPNYSSELNVNALLLGDSALYLCASSFSPLASSSYEQYFGPGTRLTVT.